This T cell receptor (beta chain) was captured by sequencing in a study of identical twins. Study-wide findings and caveats: Insertions ran lower in abundant cord blood beta clonotypes, though not in memory repertoires. The degree of excess twin sharing was weaker in beta out-of-frame sequences.

V lost 6 bases and J lost 3; bases outside the gene matches: 24. Germline V lookup: CDR1 ENHRY, CDR2 SYGVKD. CDR3 length equals 20 residues. This clonotype was picked up many times. Its specificity is unknown. MiXCR was run by TCRdb on the 5' RACE reads, yielding one entry per CDR3 protein. The sample lists roughly 690,000 distinct CDR3 sequences, 5.5% to 7.5% occurring once. Sequenced sample: naive T cells sorted from blood. This receptor was identified in a man aged 18-30 years in good health. The chain has TRBV10-3 and TRBJ2-3; TRBD2 aligns across 7 bases. CDR3 region: CAIREPAGGVSGKSTDTQYF. The CDR3, as DNA: TGTGCCATCAGAGAACCGGCCGGGGGTGTGAGCGGGAAATCGACAGATACGCAGTATTTT.